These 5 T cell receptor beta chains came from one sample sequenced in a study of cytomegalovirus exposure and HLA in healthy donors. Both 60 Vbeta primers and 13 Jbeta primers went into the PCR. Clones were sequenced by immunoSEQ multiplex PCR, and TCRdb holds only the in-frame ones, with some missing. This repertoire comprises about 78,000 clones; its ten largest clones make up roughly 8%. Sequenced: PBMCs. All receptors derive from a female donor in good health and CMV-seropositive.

CDR3 residues: CASSLTTGKDTQYF. The CDR3 region has the DNA TGTGCCAGCAGCTTAACCACAGGAAAAGATACGCAGTATTTT. The J gene is TRBJ2-3, the V gene TRBV7-9; perhaps TRBD1 as D (5 bases). The V end lost 2 bases, the J end lost 5 bases, and 11 bases lay between the germline ends. CDR3 size: 14 residues. CDR1 and CDR2 (germline): SEHNR, FQNEAQ (reference sequence).

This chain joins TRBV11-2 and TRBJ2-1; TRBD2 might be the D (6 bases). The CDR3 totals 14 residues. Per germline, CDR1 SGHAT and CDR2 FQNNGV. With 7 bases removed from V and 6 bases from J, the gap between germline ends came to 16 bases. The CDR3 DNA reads TGTGCCAGCACCCTGTCGGGACTCCGCAATGAGCAGTTCTTC. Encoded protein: CASTLSGLRNEQFF.

CDR3 region: CASSYSAGGGDTQYF. As DNA, the CDR3 is TGTGCCAGCAGTTATAGTGCCGGGGGGGGCGATACGCAGTATTTT. The chain couples TRBV6-5 to TRBJ2-3; 8 positions agree with TRBD2. The germline CDR1 and CDR2 sequences are MNHEY and SVGAGI. The CDR3 extends over 15 amino acids. The junction had 8 bases not matched to a gene; V was cut back by 3 bases and J by 6 bases.

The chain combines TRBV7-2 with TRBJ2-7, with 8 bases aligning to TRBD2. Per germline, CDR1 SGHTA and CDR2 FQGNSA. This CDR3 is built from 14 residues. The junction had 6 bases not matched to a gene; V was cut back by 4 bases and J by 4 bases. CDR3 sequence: CASSSGTSIYEQYF. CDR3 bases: TGTGCCAGCAGCTCCGGGACTAGTATATACGAGCAGTACTTC.

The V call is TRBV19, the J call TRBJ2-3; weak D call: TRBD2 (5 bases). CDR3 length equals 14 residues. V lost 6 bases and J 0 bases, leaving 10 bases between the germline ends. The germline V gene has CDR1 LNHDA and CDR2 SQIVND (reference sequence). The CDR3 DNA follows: TGTGCCAGTAGATATCGGGGTAGCACAGATACGCAGTATTTT. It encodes CASRYRGSTDTQYF.